The 6 T cell receptor beta chains in this list originate from one sample, sequenced in a study of blood T cell repertoires in COVID-19. The method was immunoSEQ multiplex PCR; TCRdb's version includes in-frame clones alone and lacks a portion of them. This table has around 130,000 clones, 70% to 80% appearing once. The sample consisted of peripheral blood. These receptors were obtained from a human donor in a cohort sampled during active COVID-19.

The rearrangement uses TRBV3-1 (or the pseudogene TRBV3-2) and TRBJ2-2, with D tentatively TRBD2 (6 bases). V lost 8 bases, J lost 6 bases, and 13 bases lay in between. This CDR3 is built from 13 residues. Per germline, CDR1 LGHDT and CDR2 YNNKEL (reference sequence). The chain's CDR3 is CASSGGFPGELFF. DNA of the CDR3: TGTGCCAGCTCTGGGGGGTTCCCCGGGGAGCTGTTTTTT.

The CDR3 nucleotides read TGTGCCAGCAGTTACGAGGACAGGGGCTGGGAGACCCAGTACTTC. Translating it yields CASSYEDRGWETQYF. The chain combines TRBV6-6 with TRBJ2-5, with TRBD1 identical over 9 bases. The CDR3 length is 15 residues. Germline V gene lookup returns CDR1 MNHNY and CDR2 SVGAGI (reference sequence). Trimming at V came to 2 bases and at J to 5 bases, leaving 6 bases not matched to a gene.

This clone has just a few counts. V usage is TRBV7-8 and J usage is TRBJ1-5; 8 nucleotides line up with TRBD1. The ends lost 3 bases at V and 3 bases at J; junction bases unmatched: 4. CDR3 length: 15 amino acids. Germline-derived CDR1 and CDR2 are SGHVS and FQNEAQ. CDR3 region: CASSFRTGPNQPQHF. For the CDR3, the DNA is TGTGCCAGCAGCTTCCGGACAGGGCCCAATCAGCCCCAGCATTTT.

This rearrangement joins TRBV5-1 to TRBJ1-1; 9 bases fit TRBD1. J lost 1 base, V lost 4 bases, and 8 bases had no gene match. Germline V gene sequence: CDR1 SGHRS, CDR2 YFSETQ. CDR3 length: 16 residues. Here the CDR3 reads CASSGALGQGNTEAFF. Here the CDR3 DNA reads TGCGCCAGCAGCGGCGCCTTGGGACAGGGGAACACTGAAGCTTTCTTT.

V usage is TRBV2 and J usage is TRBJ2-3, with D perhaps TRBD2 (5 bases). Trimming stripped 4 bases from V and 4 bases from J, with 21 bases between. The germline gives CDR1 SNHLY, CDR2 FYNNEI. The CDR3 has 17 residues. The CDR3 reads CASSVGRFSGGPDTQYF. The DNA of the CDR3 is TGTGCCAGCAGTGTCGGGCGTTTCAGCGGAGGCCCAGATACGCAGTATTTT.

This clone was picked up a small number of times. The chain is built from TRBV19 and TRBJ2-7; 9 nucleotides align to TRBD1. CDR1 and CDR2 (germline): LNHDA, SQIVND (reference sequence). The trim removed 7 bases at V and 5 bases at J, leaving 9 bases unmatched. The CDR3 sequence is 14 residues long. In nucleotides, the CDR3 is TGTGCCAGTAAGGTCGGGACAGGGTCCAACGAGCAGTACTTC. Translated: CASKVGTGSNEQYF.